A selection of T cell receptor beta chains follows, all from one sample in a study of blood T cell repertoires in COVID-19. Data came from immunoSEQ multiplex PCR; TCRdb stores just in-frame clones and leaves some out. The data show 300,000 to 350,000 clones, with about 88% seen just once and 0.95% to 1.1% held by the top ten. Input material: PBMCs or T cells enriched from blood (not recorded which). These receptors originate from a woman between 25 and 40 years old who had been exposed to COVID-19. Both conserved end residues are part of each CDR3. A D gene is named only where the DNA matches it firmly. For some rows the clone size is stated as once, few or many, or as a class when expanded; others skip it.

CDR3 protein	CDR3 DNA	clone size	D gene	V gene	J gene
CASSGGNQPQHF	TGTGCCAGCAGCGGGGGCAATCAGCCCCAGCATTTT	few	NA	TRBV12-3/TRBV12-4	TRBJ1-5
CASSTTSGSDTQYF	TGTGCCAGCAGCACTACTAGCGGGAGCGATACGCAGTATTTT	NA	TRBD2	TRBV28	TRBJ2-3
CASRTGLAKNIQYF	TGTGCCAGCAGGACAGGTTTAGCCAAAAACATTCAGTACTTC	NA	NA	TRBV2	TRBJ2-4
CASSEFGISTDTQYF	TGTGCCAGCAGTGAATTTGGCATTAGCACAGATACGCAGTATTTT	NA	NA	TRBV6-1	TRBJ2-3
CASSFKGLATSDTQYF	TGTGCCAGCAGCTTTAAAGGACTAGCGACCTCAGATACGCAGTATTTT	NA	TRBD2	TRBV7-8	TRBJ2-3
CASSYDRDTYEQYF	TGTGCCAGCAGTTATGACAGGGATACCTACGAGCAGTACTTC	NA	TRBD1	TRBV6-5	TRBJ2-7
CASSFGGADGDEQFF	TGTGCCAGCAGCTTTGGCGGGGCCGACGGGGATGAGCAGTTCTTC	few	NA	TRBV7-9	TRBJ2-1
CATSINRGGQETQYF	TGTGCCACCAGCATTAACAGGGGGGGTCAAGAGACCCAGTACTTC	once	NA	TRBV15	TRBJ2-5
CASSSWGRFGQYF	TGTGCCAGCAGTTCCTGGGGCCGTTTCGGGCAGTACTTC	NA	NA	TRBV27	TRBJ2-7
CASSSIQAGGYNEQFF	TGTGCCAGCAGCTCAATTCAGGCGGGAGGGTACAATGAGCAGTTCTTC	NA	TRBD2	TRBV7-9	TRBJ2-1
CASSVGTSGTDTQYF	TGTGCCAGCAGCGTCGGGACTAGCGGGACCGATACGCAGTATTTT	NA	TRBD2	TRBV5-4	TRBJ2-3
CASSSSPKGQGNYGYTF	TGTGCCAGCAGCTCAAGTCCCAAGGGACAGGGGAACTATGGCTACACCTTC	NA	TRBD1	TRBV11-2	TRBJ1-2
CASSLRDSNSPLHF	TGTGCCAGCTCACTCCGGGACAGTAATTCACCCCTCCACTTT	NA	TRBD1	TRBV2	TRBJ1-6
CASRHRDRGPETQYF	TGTGCCAGCAGACATAGGGACAGGGGGCCAGAGACCCAGTACTTC	NA	TRBD1	TRBV3-1/TRBV3-2	TRBJ2-5
CAAPGPSGSPYEQYF	TGTGCCGCCCCCGGGCCTAGCGGATCCCCCTACGAGCAGTACTTC	NA	TRBD2	TRBV6-5	TRBJ2-7
CASRQAGVSEQYF	TGTGCCAGCAGACAAGCGGGAGTCTCCGAGCAGTACTTC	once	TRBD2	TRBV19	TRBJ2-7
CASSLSTGGMNTQYF	TGTGCCAGCAGCCTTTCGACAGGGGGCATGAATACGCAGTATTTT	NA	TRBD1	TRBV11-3	TRBJ2-3
CASSVARDTGELFF	TGTGCCAGCAGCGTAGCCAGGGACACCGGGGAGCTGTTTTTT	NA	NA	TRBV9	TRBJ2-2
CASSQFWLFWPQHF	TGCGCCAGCAGTCAATTTTGGCTTTTTTGGCCCCAGCATTTT	once	NA	TRBV23-1	TRBJ1-5
CASRRGGVGYEQYF	TGTGCCAGCAGAAGGGGGGGAGTCGGGTACGAGCAGTACTTC	NA	NA	TRBV14	TRBJ2-7
CAWTPAGVWTEAFF	TGTGCCTGGACCCCTGCAGGGGTGTGGACTGAAGCTTTCTTT	NA	NA	TRBV30	TRBJ1-1
CASSLWGRGVNQPQHF	TGTGCCAGCAGTTTATGGGGGCGTGGGGTCAATCAGCCCCAGCATTTT	NA	NA	TRBV27	TRBJ1-5
CASSLDATSRVRFF	TGTGCCAGCAGCTTAGATGCGACTAGCAGGGTTAGGTTCTTC	once	TRBD2	TRBV7-3	TRBJ2-1
CASSPGAGFDEQYF	TGCGCCAGTTCCCCTGGGGCAGGGTTCGACGAGCAGTACTTC	NA	NA	TRBV5-1	TRBJ2-7
CAWSVMIIIEGSGEQYF	TGTGCCTGGAGTGTAATGATAATCATCGAGGGTTCGGGCGAGCAGTACTTC	NA	NA	TRBV30	TRBJ2-7
CASSAGGDYGYTF	TGTGCCAGCAGCGCAGGGGGCGACTATGGCTACACCTTC	NA	TRBD1	TRBV3-1/TRBV3-2	TRBJ1-2
CATLSGTSGSYEQYF	TGTGCCACATTAAGCGGGACTAGCGGGAGCTACGAGCAGTACTTC	NA	TRBD2	TRBV27	TRBJ2-7
CASRTGGANEQFF	TGTGCCAGCCGGACCGGTGGGGCCAATGAGCAGTTCTTC	NA	NA	TRBV13	TRBJ2-1
CASSSPIANTGELFF	TGTGCCAGCAGTTCCCCCATTGCGAACACCGGGGAGCTGTTTTTT	NA	NA	TRBV27	TRBJ2-2
CASSQETGTGLMADTYEQYF	TGCGCCAGCAGCCAAGAGACCGGGACAGGGCTTATGGCGGACACCTACGAGCAGTACTTC	NA	TRBD1	TRBV4-1	TRBJ2-7
CSVQRGTARNEQFF	TGCAGCGTTCAACGCGGGACCGCCCGAAATGAGCAGTTCTTC	NA	NA	TRBV29-1	TRBJ2-1
CASSLSRDSYNSPLHF	TGTGCCAGCAGCTTGTCCAGGGACTCCTATAATTCACCCCTCCACTTT	NA	NA	TRBV5-5	TRBJ1-6
CAISDRPNSGNTIYF	TGTGCCATCAGTGACAGGCCGAACTCTGGAAACACCATATATTTT	NA	NA	TRBV10-3	TRBJ1-3
CASSLRGNPNEQYF	TGTGCCAGCAGCCTTCGGGGGAACCCTAACGAGCAGTACTTC	NA	NA	TRBV3-1/TRBV3-2	TRBJ2-7
CASSRPRRGTGELFF	TGTGCCAGCAGCCGCCCCCGCAGGGGTACCGGGGAGCTGTTTTTT	NA	NA	TRBV3-1/TRBV3-2	TRBJ2-2
CASSLDRGIGQPQHF	TGCGCCAGCAGCTTGGACAGGGGAATCGGCCAGCCCCAGCATTTT	NA	TRBD1	TRBV5-1	TRBJ1-5
CASSLPGIGEKLFF	TGTGCCAGCAGCTTACCAGGGATCGGCGAAAAACTGTTTTTT	NA	NA	TRBV7-9	TRBJ1-4